The rows below give T cell receptor beta chains drawn from one sample of a study of blood T cell repertoires in COVID-19. Produced via immunoSEQ multiplex PCR; TCRdb's table is partial and in-frame only. The repertoire includes about 180,000 clones, approximately 87% of them detected once, and approximately 2.7% sits in the top ten. Material for sequencing was peripheral blood. Every receptor here comes from a man in his forties with active or convalescent COVID-19. CDR3s include the opening cysteine and the closing phenylalanine or tryptophan. The D gene is left open where the match is weak. Expanded clones are given a class, and other clones once, few, many or no size at all.

-,TRBJ2-2,TRBV7-9,-,CASTPTRVSNGELFF
-,TRBJ2-5,TRBV14,few,CASSPWTVQETQYF
-,TRBJ1-2,TRBV19,few,CASSMGAADTNYGYTF
-,TRBJ1-3,TRBV30,-,CAWSDASSGNTIYF
-,TRBJ1-1,TRBV5-6,-,CASSLAIGQGTTEAFF
-,TRBJ1-1,TRBV27,-,CASKGVTEAFF
-,TRBJ1-2,TRBV19,-,CASSLNQGFGYTF
-,TRBJ1-2,TRBV12-3/TRBV12-4,-,CASRTAYGYTF
-,TRBJ2-7,TRBV5-1,once,CASSLDAGQGYEQYF
TRBD1,TRBJ1-2,TRBV5-4,-,CASSHKTGGLSLLGYTF
-,TRBJ2-3,TRBV7-7,few,CASSLMEQGTQYF
TRBD2,TRBJ2-5,TRBV14,few,CASSRLAGGLETQYF
-,TRBJ2-5,TRBV6-1,few,CASSEHQQETQYF
TRBD1,TRBJ1-1,TRBV6-2/TRBV6-3,-,CASSSLRDRNTEAFF
-,TRBJ2-7,TRBV30,-,CAWISKGSYEQYF
-,TRBJ1-1,TRBV11-2,-,CASRAGERRDSTEAFF
-,TRBJ2-7,TRBV12-5,-,CASGFGGRPYEQYF
TRBD2,TRBJ2-7,TRBV15,-,CATSRWTSGDPYEQYF
-,TRBJ1-1,TRBV6-9,once,CASSYYGGDGTEAFF
-,TRBJ2-6,TRBV7-3,-,CASSLRGGDGLSGANVLTF
-,TRBJ2-5,TRBV19,-,CASSIGRGTQYF
TRBD1,TRBJ2-1,TRBV25-1,-,CASRPLTGGLNEQFF
-,TRBJ1-2,TRBV3-1/TRBV3-2,-,CASSQDAGARGYTF
-,TRBJ1-3,TRBV4-3,-,CASSQDFGFSRNTIYF
-,TRBJ2-3,TRBV6-5,-,CASSLMRPWDTQYF
-,TRBJ2-1,TRBV2,-,CASSVRRVEQFF
TRBD1,TRBJ1-5,TRBV23-1,-,CASSHLDRVPVHGNQPQHF
-,TRBJ1-6,TRBV6-2/TRBV6-3,-,CASSTYQGFYNSPLHF
-,TRBJ1-6,TRBV28,-,CASSPTGFSNSPLHF
-,TRBJ2-1,TRBV6-5,-,CASTLEDFADEQFF
-,TRBJ1-1,TRBV18,-,CASSPVMQGNTEAFF
-,TRBJ2-6,TRBV7-2,-,CATVARAGANVLTF
TRBD1,TRBJ2-2,TRBV7-9,-,CASSLMLDRETGELFF
TRBD1,TRBJ2-7,TRBV7-9,-,CASRRGQGYEQYF
TRBD1,TRBJ1-5,TRBV19,-,CASTHWGDRAQPQHF
-,TRBJ2-7,TRBV3-1/TRBV3-2,once,CASSRAGSLAEQYF
-,TRBJ1-6,TRBV28,-,CASSFVGGEYNSPLHF
-,TRBJ1-5,TRBV2,-,CASSRQEGQPQHF
TRBD1,TRBJ1-6,TRBV10-3,-,CAIRTRQGGNSPLHF
-,TRBJ2-1,TRBV7-6,-,CASSQTRSGEQFF
-,TRBJ1-1,TRBV3-1/TRBV3-2,-,CASSQSPPTTGAEAFF
-,TRBJ1-1,TRBV7-2,-,CASSQTGGAFGEAFF
-,TRBJ1-4,TRBV30,-,CAWNGGTNEKLFF
-,TRBJ1-1,TRBV18,-,CASSPAAKQNTEAFF
-,TRBJ1-1,TRBV6-5,-,CASSPVTANTEAFF
TRBD1,TRBJ1-6,TRBV6-5,-,CASGTANYNSPLHF
TRBD1,TRBJ1-2,TRBV27,-,CASSPPGGLGGYTF
-,TRBJ1-2,TRBV3-1/TRBV3-2,-,CASSQGGRGYGYTF
-,TRBJ1-2,TRBV5-4,-,CASSLIEGTYGYTF
-,TRBJ1-5,TRBV12-3/TRBV12-4,-,CASSLTGNQPQHF
-,TRBJ1-2,TRBV10-3,-,CAISESGGLGYTF
TRBD2,TRBJ2-3,TRBV5-1,once,CASSSKLTSGGARTQYF